This T cell receptor beta chain emerged from a study of type 1 regulatory T cells. In regard to this clonotype: What it binds is not known.

CDR1 and CDR2 (germline): SNHLY, FYNNEI. CDR3 length equals 14 residues. With 8 bases clipped from V and 4 bases from J, the junction kept 2 bases outside the gene matches. Regarding the study as a whole: Compared with non-Tr1 cells, Tr1 cells showed a narrower TCR repertoire.

TCRdb analysed the reads with MiXCR anew, one entry per CDR3 protein. This table has some 71,000 distinct CDR3 sequences, around 21% appearing once. The sequence derives from a human donor in good health. The source material was cultured type 1 regulatory T (Tr1) cells, either the whole culture or a sorted fraction (not recorded which). This chain links TRBV2 with TRBJ2-2, with 12 positions matching TRBD2. The CDR3 coding sequence is TGTGCCAGCGGACTAGCGGGATCCACCGGGGAGCTGTTTTTT. It codes for CASGLAGSTGELFF.